The rows below give T cell receptor beta chains drawn from one sample of a study of blood T cell repertoires in COVID-19. Sequenced by immunoSEQ multiplex PCR; TCRdb stores in-frame clones only, minus some. The sample has approximately 350,000 clones, more than 80% seen once. The sample consisted of peripheral blood. All receptors come from a young woman with COVID-19, enrolled during active disease. Both conserved end residues are part of each CDR3. The order of the fields is V gene, CDR3 length, D gene, J gene, clone size, CDR3 protein, CDR3 DNA. A D gene is named only where the DNA matches it firmly. For some rows the clone size is stated as once, few or many, or as a class when expanded; others skip it.

>TRBV5-6|16|TRBD1|TRBJ2-4|NA
CASSSTTGQGGVWSYF
TGTGCCAGCAGCTCTACCACGGGACAGGGAGGAGTGTGGTCGTACTTC
>TRBV29-1|12|TRBD1|TRBJ1-2|once
CSAGQGSNGYTF
TGCAGCGCCGGACAGGGGTCGAATGGCTACACCTTC
>TRBV7-2|17|TRBD1|TRBJ1-1|NA
CASSQWFSGGSVTEAFF
TGTGCCAGCAGTCAATGGTTTTCAGGGGGTAGCGTCACTGAAGCTTTCTTT
>TRBV3-1/TRBV3-2|19|TRBD1|TRBJ2-5|once
CASSQERGTGGNLQETQYF
TGTGCCAGCAGCCAAGAGAGGGGGACAGGGGGCAACCTGCAAGAGACCCAGTACTTC
>TRBV30|13|NA|TRBJ1-1|NA
CAWRFQGITEAFF
TGTGCCTGGAGGTTTCAGGGGATTACTGAAGCTTTCTTT
>TRBV18|14|NA|TRBJ2-2|NA
CASSGVKNTGELFF
TGTGCCAGCTCAGGAGTGAAGAACACCGGGGAGCTGTTTTTT
>TRBV4-1|15|TRBD1|TRBJ1-3|NA
CASSLGTAAGNTIYF
TGCGCCAGCAGCCTTGGGACAGCGGCTGGAAACACCATATATTTT
>TRBV27|18|TRBD2|TRBJ2-3|NA
CASSLSASGVTSTDTQYF
TGTGCCAGCAGTTTGAGCGCTAGCGGGGTAACTAGCACAGATACGCAGTATTTT
>TRBV5-5|15|NA|TRBJ1-2|NA
CASSFRVGVDYGYTF
TGTGCCAGCAGCTTCCGGGTAGGGGTCGACTATGGCTACACCTTC
>TRBV6-2/TRBV6-3|16|NA|TRBJ2-3|NA
CASSYPLDGRTDTQYF
TGTGCCAGCAGTTACCCACTAGATGGTCGCACAGATACGCAGTATTTT
>TRBV6-5|12|NA|TRBJ1-1|NA
CASRFKETEAFF
TGTGCCAGCAGATTTAAGGAGACTGAAGCTTTCTTT
>TRBV11-3|19|TRBD2|TRBJ2-2|NA
CASSSQGGGLADITGELFF
TGTGCCAGCAGCTCCCAGGGCGGAGGACTAGCGGACATCACCGGGGAGCTGTTTTTT
>TRBV5-1|15|TRBD1|TRBJ1-3|few
CASSNYRGAGNTIYF
TGCGCCAGCAGCAATTACAGGGGGGCTGGAAACACCATATATTTT
>TRBV7-2|14|TRBD2|TRBJ2-7|NA
CASSFREGAYEQYF
TGTGCCAGCAGCTTCAGGGAGGGAGCCTACGAGCAGTACTTC
>TRBV9|14|TRBD2|TRBJ2-1|few
CASSAAGGYNEQFF
TGTGCCAGCAGCGCAGCGGGGGGGTACAATGAGCAGTTCTTC
>TRBV6-6|14|TRBD1|TRBJ2-5|NA
CASSQTGIQETQYF
TGTGCCAGCAGCCAGACAGGGATTCAAGAGACCCAGTACTTC
>TRBV6-2/TRBV6-3|14|NA|TRBJ2-1|NA
CASSPPNSKNEQFF
TGTGCCAGCAGTCCCCCAAATAGCAAGAATGAGCAGTTCTTC
>TRBV6-5|15|NA|TRBJ2-7|NA
CASSTPERRTDEQYF
TGTGCCAGCAGTACCCCGGAAAGACGGACTGACGAGCAGTACTTC
>TRBV6-5|15|NA|TRBJ1-1|NA
CASSYSGEVNTEAFF
TGTGCCAGCAGTTACTCTGGGGAGGTTAACACTGAAGCTTTCTTT
>TRBV11-2|17|TRBD1|TRBJ1-1|NA
CASSLAAGGTANTEAFF
TGTGCCAGCAGCTTAGCAGCGGGTGGGACAGCGAACACTGAAGCTTTCTTT
>TRBV18|15|TRBD2|TRBJ2-5|once
CASSPGTSGQETQYF
TGTGCCAGCTCACCAGGGACTAGCGGCCAAGAGACCCAGTACTTC
>TRBV7-8|17|TRBD2|TRBJ2-5|NA
CASSSRGGLAGEETQYF
TGTGCCAGCAGCTCTAGGGGGGGACTAGCGGGAGAAGAGACCCAGTACTTC